A selection of T cell receptor beta chains follows, all from one sample in a study of cytomegalovirus exposure and HLA in healthy donors. Assay used: immunoSEQ multiplex PCR; TCRdb lists only in-frame clones, some missing. The table shows some 200,000 clones, with roughly 68% occurring only once. The sample taken for sequencing was PBMCs. The receptor source for this set is a man in his forties in good health and CMV-seropositive. Both conserved end residues are trimmed from each CDR3. Fields, in order: clone size, J gene, V gene, CDR3 protein. The size entry is marked missing in some rows and otherwise reads once, few, many or a size class.

size: once; J: TRBJ2-1; V: TRBV19; CDR3: ASSGSTRGEQF
size: -; J: TRBJ1-4; V: TRBV2; CDR3: AGTRDRDNEKLF
size: -; J: TRBJ2-7; V: TRBV7-2; CDR3: ASSLSHRQGSYEQY
size: few; J: TRBJ2-7; V: TRBV25-1; CDR3: ASSRQGYYEQY
size: -; J: TRBJ2-7; V: TRBV14; CDR3: ASSPSRDRVGGSYEQY
size: -; J: TRBJ1-4; V: TRBV29-1; CDR3: SVEELGAANEKLF
size: -; J: TRBJ1-2; V: TRBV9; CDR3: ASSAAGQGLYGYT
size: -; J: TRBJ2-7; V: TRBV9; CDR3: ASSVGDSAYEQY
size: -; J: TRBJ1-2; V: TRBV5-8; CDR3: ASSPPGTGVLNYGYT
size: -; J: TRBJ1-1; V: TRBV19; CDR3: ASSIAFGGGEAF
size: few; J: TRBJ2-7; V: TRBV28; CDR3: ASSLTRDGSYEQY
size: -; J: TRBJ2-7; V: TRBV13; CDR3: ASSPLGTGSYEQY
size: -; J: TRBJ2-5; V: TRBV5-1; CDR3: ASRSQGVGETQY
size: -; J: TRBJ1-1; V: TRBV7-9; CDR3: ASSFSRRSADIEAF
size: -; J: TRBJ1-4; V: TRBV11-2; CDR3: ASSQSGVNEKLF
size: -; J: TRBJ2-7; V: TRBV7-9; CDR3: ASSLATERNYEQY
size: -; J: TRBJ2-3; V: TRBV6-5; CDR3: ASSYYRGYGDTQY
size: -; J: TRBJ2-2; V: TRBV5-4; CDR3: ASSSGLAGNTGELF
size: -; J: TRBJ1-1; V: TRBV5-1; CDR3: ASSLGGSFFRDEAF
size: -; J: TRBJ2-5; V: TRBV5-4; CDR3: ASSFRTEGETQY
size: -; J: TRBJ2-3; V: TRBV7-2; CDR3: ASSLKRWRGGPDTQY
size: -; J: TRBJ2-3; V: TRBV5-4; CDR3: ASSLEGRGDTQY
size: -; J: TRBJ2-2; V: TRBV9; CDR3: ASRASANTGELF
size: -; J: TRBJ1-6; V: TRBV5-1; CDR3: ASSLEGQGSNSPLH
size: -; J: TRBJ1-5; V: TRBV7-2; CDR3: ASSFQALPSNQPQH
size: -; J: TRBJ2-3; V: TRBV7-9; CDR3: ASSGGLAGLAQY
size: -; J: TRBJ1-4; V: TRBV2; CDR3: ASSGNRGALEKLF
size: -; J: TRBJ2-1; V: TRBV7-2; CDR3: ASSSRGGNNEQF
size: -; J: TRBJ2-2; V: TRBV5-4; CDR3: ASSRRTSGGTGFGELF
size: -; J: TRBJ2-3; V: TRBV7-2; CDR3: ASGPPDTQY
size: -; J: TRBJ1-1; V: TRBV29-1; CDR3: SVEGQGAGDTEAF
size: -; J: TRBJ2-7; V: TRBV4-1; CDR3: ASSQDYLAGGSYEQY
size: -; J: TRBJ2-3; V: TRBV19; CDR3: ASSRTSGGAGDTQY
size: -; J: TRBJ1-2; V: TRBV18; CDR3: ASSPPAGPDYGYT
size: -; J: TRBJ2-5; V: TRBV4-1; CDR3: ASSQTSGGANSETQY
size: -; J: TRBJ1-2; V: TRBV5-1; CDR3: ASRRQGVNGYT
size: -; J: TRBJ2-7; V: TRBV2; CDR3: ASSERGYEQY
size: few; J: TRBJ2-5; V: TRBV29-1; CDR3: SVEDLAGGQETQY
size: -; J: TRBJ1-4; V: TRBV6-1; CDR3: ASDLGGGGEKLF
size: -; J: TRBJ2-7; V: TRBV10-2; CDR3: ASSGGLAAPYEQY
size: few; J: TRBJ2-7; V: TRBV6-5; CDR3: ASSRTGNYEQY
size: few; J: TRBJ1-1; V: TRBV28; CDR3: ASSLWGGTEAF
size: -; J: TRBJ2-2; V: TRBV7-9; CDR3: ASSSDSRNTGELF
size: once; J: TRBJ2-5; V: TRBV29-1; CDR3: SIQGQETQY
size: -; J: TRBJ2-1; V: TRBV10-1; CDR3: ASSGQGLRGGSSYNEQF
size: -; J: TRBJ2-7; V: TRBV11-3; CDR3: ASSLSPRGGAEQY
size: few; J: TRBJ2-2; V: TRBV6-5; CDR3: ASKGQLTGELF
size: -; J: TRBJ2-2; V: TRBV19; CDR3: ASSMDRDSVNTGELF
size: -; J: TRBJ2-7; V: TRBV2; CDR3: ASSDRGGAGTYEQY
size: few; J: TRBJ2-2; V: TRBV7-9; CDR3: SSSSPGTSGGARTGELF
size: -; J: TRBJ1-2; V: TRBV29-1; CDR3: SVSGRGRDYGYT
size: -; J: TRBJ1-1; V: TRBV28; CDR3: ASSSAGLEAF
size: -; J: TRBJ2-1; V: TRBV6-5; CDR3: ASTLKFSYNEQF
size: -; J: TRBJ1-2; V: TRBV19; CDR3: ASIGGSGLDGYT
size: -; J: TRBJ1-2; V: TRBV5-1; CDR3: ASRESGTGGGYT
size: -; J: TRBJ1-4; V: TRBV6-5; CDR3: ASSYSTGGVRAKLF
size: -; J: TRBJ2-1; V: TRBV6-1; CDR3: ASTPDRGNEQF
size: -; J: TRBJ1-2; V: TRBV7-2; CDR3: ASSLSQSLGNYGYT
size: -; J: TRBJ1-5; V: TRBV11-2; CDR3: ASSLQGIPNQPQH
size: -; J: TRBJ2-7; V: TRBV28; CDR3: ASSLTPGQGFAYEQY